These 5 T cell receptor beta chains originate from one sample sequenced in a study of cytomegalovirus exposure and HLA in healthy donors. The PCR made use of 60 Vbeta and 13 Jbeta primers. TCRdb's copy holds only in-frame clones and misses some; the assay was immunoSEQ multiplex PCR. The sample yields a few hundred thousand clones, 65% to 90% seen once. Specimen: PBMCs. These receptors all stem from a girl aged 5 to 17 in good health and CMV-seronegative.

The chain links TRBV28 to TRBJ2-7, with 11 bases that match TRBD1. Germline-derived CDR1 and CDR2 are MDHEN and SYDVKM. The CDR3 is made up of 15 amino acids. V dropped 3 bases and J dropped 6; count of bases not matched to a gene: 7. The CDR3: CASSFLGTGGSEQYF. The CDR3 DNA follows: TGTGCCAGCAGTTTTTTGGGGACAGGGGGTTCCGAGCAGTACTTC.

This sequence joins TRBV7-2 and TRBJ1-4; D ambiguous. Germline loops: CDR1 SGHTA, CDR2 FQGNSA. Trimming cost V 1 base and J 4 bases, with 10 bases left between them. The CDR3 has 15 amino acids. CDR3 sequence (DNA): TGTGCCAGCAGCTTAGGGATCCGGGATAATGAAAAACTGTTTTTT. This sequence encodes CASSLGIRDNEKLFF.

This chain joins TRBV28 and TRBJ1-2, with unresolved D. Per the germline V gene, CDR1 is MDHEN and CDR2 is SYDVKM. The CDR3 covers 14 residues. The V and J ends lost 1 base and 4 bases respectively, with 10 bases between them. The CDR3 loop reads CASSLFVGGYGYTF. The CDR3 coding sequence is TGTGCCAGCAGTTTATTTGTAGGAGGCTATGGCTACACCTTC.

The gene calls are TRBV7-2 and TRBJ1-1, with a weak D call TRBD1 (5 bases). The CDR3 consists of 13 residues. Deletions cut 6 bases from V and 8 bases from J, with 16 bases between. Looked up from germline, CDR1 is SGHTA and CDR2 is FQGNSA. The CDR3 sequence: CASRRTTVTEAFF. Written as DNA, the CDR3 is TGTGCCAGCAGACGGACGACAGTAACGGAAGCTTTCTTT.

This rearrangement joins TRBV19 to TRBJ2-7; the D is unclear. Per germline, CDR1 LNHDA and CDR2 SQIVND (reference sequence). The length of the CDR3 is 14 residues. Trimming stripped 3 bases from V and 1 base from J, with 10 bases between. The CDR3 spells CASSIWSRSYEQYF. DNA of the CDR3: TGTGCCAGTAGTATTTGGTCCAGATCCTACGAGCAGTACTTC. Together with reference TRBV19 and TRBJ2-7, the CDR3 gives the full variable domain: DGGITQSPKYLFRKEGQNVTLSCEQNLNHDAMYWYRQDPGQGLRLIYYSQIVNDFQKGDIAEGYSVSREKKESFPLTVTSAQKNPTAFYLCASSIWSRSYEQYFGPGTRLTVT.